This record looks at one T cell receptor (beta chain) sequence and its context. Its antigen remains unidentified. This CDR3 is built from 11 residues. The V end was cut by 4 bases, the J end by 2 bases, with 3 bases between. Germline V gives CDR1 SGHDT, CDR2 YYEEEE. Sequenced by immunoSEQ multiplex PCR; TCRdb stores in-frame clones only, minus some. The table records tens of thousands of clones, about 89% of them present only once. The data are from a study of PD-1 blockade in classical Hodgkin lymphoma. Described time point: cycle 4 day 1 (C4D1), after more than five weeks of nivolumab. Each patient experienced a relapse that followed autologous stem cell transplantation, and brentuximab vedotin exposure varied. Patients' outcomes at their best amounted to complete response, partial response or progressive disease. Study-wide results and limits: Newly diagnosed patients were said to have less baseline TCR diversity than healthy donors did. Patients with a complete response exhibited baseline diversity comparable to newly diagnosed patients.

The source material was peripheral blood mononuclear cells (PBMCs), sampled before the fourth cycle of nivolumab. This receptor was identified in a human donor with classical Hodgkin lymphoma. The J gene is TRBJ1-1, the V gene TRBV5-6; D remains unclear. The CDR3: CASSLNTEAFF. The CDR3 DNA sequence: TGTGCCAGCAGCCTAAACACTGAAGCTTTCTTT.